This T cell receptor beta chain emerged from a study of response to subunit inactivated influenza vaccine. Broader study findings: After each seasonal influenza vaccination, few new T cells are recruited, the authors suggested.

Germline CDR1 SGHAT, CDR2 FQNNGV. This CDR3 has 13 amino acids. A remark on this clonotype: The target antigen is unknown. An end of the junction does not agree with germline; a read error may underlie this.

TCRdb re-called the RT-PCR reads with MiXCR, one entry per CDR3 protein. The top ten hold around 13% of the sample, which has around 490,000 distinct CDR3 sequences, 7.6% seen once. The rearrangement uses TRBV11-2 and TRBJ2-2; a weak D match, TRBD1 (5 bases). The sequenced sample was PBMCs from blood, obtained less than 30 months after vaccination. This sequence originates from a man aged 50 to 69 who received an inactivated influenza vaccine. The CDR3 region has the DNA TGTACCAGCAGCCGAGGACATTGGGAGGAGCTGTTTTTT. It translates to CTSSRGHWEELFF.